This T cell receptor (beta chain) was recorded in a study of regulatory T cells in long-lasting Graves disease. Whole-study context: Graves' patients, newly diagnosed, had taken antithyroid drugs under 3 months. Study-wide findings and caveats: Newly diagnosed disease favored TRBV20-1 and TRBJ2-1 over persistent disease.

Trimming removed 3 bases at V and 6 bases at J, with 12 bases between. This CDR3 contains 14 residues. CDR1 is MNHEY and CDR2 is SVGAGI in the germline V gene. Specified time point: newly diagnosed GD, antithyroid drugs for less than 3 months. RNA isolated from PBMCs was used to make the TCR library. Building the TCR beta libraries relied on iRepertoire HTBI primers, and CDR3 regions underwent Arm-PCR. TCRdb processed the multiplex PCR reads anew with MiXCR; each CDR3 protein has one entry. The sample lists 240,000 or so distinct CDR3 sequences, 20% occurring once. There are many counts of this clonotype. What it recognizes is unknown.

This receptor was taken from a female donor with Graves disease. The sample consisted of peripheral blood mononuclear cells (PBMCs), taken at new diagnosis, from a patient treated with antithyroid drugs. The chain joins TRBV6-5 to TRBJ1-5; D gene uncertain. CDR3 bases: TGTGCCAGCAGTTATTCGATAGGCACTCAGCCCCAGCATTTT. Protein sequence: CASSYSIGTQPQHF.